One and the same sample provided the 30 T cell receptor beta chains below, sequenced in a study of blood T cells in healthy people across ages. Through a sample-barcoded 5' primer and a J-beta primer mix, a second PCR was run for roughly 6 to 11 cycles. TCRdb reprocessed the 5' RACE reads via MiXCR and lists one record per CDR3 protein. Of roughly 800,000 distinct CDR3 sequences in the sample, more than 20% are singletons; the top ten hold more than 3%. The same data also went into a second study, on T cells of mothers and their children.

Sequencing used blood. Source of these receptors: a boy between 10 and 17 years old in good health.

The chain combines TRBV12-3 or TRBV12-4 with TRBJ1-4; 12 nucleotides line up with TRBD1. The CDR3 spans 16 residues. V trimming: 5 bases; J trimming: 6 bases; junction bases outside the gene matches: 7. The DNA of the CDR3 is TGTGCCAGCAGTGGAGGGACAGGGGGCGCGTATGAAAAACTGTTTTTT. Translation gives CASSGGTGGAYEKLFF.

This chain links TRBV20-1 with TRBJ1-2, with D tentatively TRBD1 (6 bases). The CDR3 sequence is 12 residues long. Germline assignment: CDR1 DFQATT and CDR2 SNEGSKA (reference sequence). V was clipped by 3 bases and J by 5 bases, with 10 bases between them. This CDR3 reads CSASRQGYGYTF. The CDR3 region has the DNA TGCAGTGCTAGTCGCCAGGGGTATGGCTACACCTTC.

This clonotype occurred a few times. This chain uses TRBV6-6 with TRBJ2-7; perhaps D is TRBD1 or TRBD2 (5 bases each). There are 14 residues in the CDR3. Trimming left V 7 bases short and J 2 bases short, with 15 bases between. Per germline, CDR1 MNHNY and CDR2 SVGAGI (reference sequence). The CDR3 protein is CASISRDRTYEQYF. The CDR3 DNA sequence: TGTGCCAGCATCTCCCGGGACCGTACCTACGAGCAGTACTTC.

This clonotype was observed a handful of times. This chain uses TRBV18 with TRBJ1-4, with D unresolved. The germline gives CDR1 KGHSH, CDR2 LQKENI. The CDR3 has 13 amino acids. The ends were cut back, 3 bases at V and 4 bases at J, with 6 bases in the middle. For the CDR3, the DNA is TGTGCCAGCTCACCGGGGTATAATGAAAAACTGTTTTTT. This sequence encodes CASSPGYNEKLFF.

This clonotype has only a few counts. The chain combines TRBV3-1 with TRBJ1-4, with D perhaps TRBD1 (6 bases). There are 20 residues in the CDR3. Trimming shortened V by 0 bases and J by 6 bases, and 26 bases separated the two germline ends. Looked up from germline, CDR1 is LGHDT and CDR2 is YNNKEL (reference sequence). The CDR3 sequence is CASSQDPRVSRTVRDEKLFF. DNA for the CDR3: TGTGCCAGCAGCCAAGATCCCCGAGTGAGCCGGACAGTTCGCGATGAAAAACTGTTTTTT.

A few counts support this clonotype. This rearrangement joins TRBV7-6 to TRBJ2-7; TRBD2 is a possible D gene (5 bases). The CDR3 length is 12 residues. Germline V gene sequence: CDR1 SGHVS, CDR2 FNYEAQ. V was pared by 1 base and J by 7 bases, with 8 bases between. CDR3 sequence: CASSLEGGEQYF. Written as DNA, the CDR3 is TGTGCCAGCAGCTTAGAGGGCGGGGAGCAGTACTTC.

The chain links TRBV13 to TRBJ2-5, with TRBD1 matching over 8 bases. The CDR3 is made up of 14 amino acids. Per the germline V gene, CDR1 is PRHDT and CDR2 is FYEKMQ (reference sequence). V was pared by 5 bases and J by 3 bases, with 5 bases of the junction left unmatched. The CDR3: CASSPSGQEETQYF. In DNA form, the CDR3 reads TGTGCCAGCAGCCCTTCGGGACAGGAAGAGACCCAGTACTTC.

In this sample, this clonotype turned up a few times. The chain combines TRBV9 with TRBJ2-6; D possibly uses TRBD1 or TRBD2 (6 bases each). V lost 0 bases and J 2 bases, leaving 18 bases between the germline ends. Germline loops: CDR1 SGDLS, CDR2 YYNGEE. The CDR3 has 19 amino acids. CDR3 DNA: TGTGCCAGCAGCGTAGCTGGGCCAGGGGAGGCGACTGGGGCCAACGTCCTGACTTTC. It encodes CASSVAGPGEATGANVLTF.

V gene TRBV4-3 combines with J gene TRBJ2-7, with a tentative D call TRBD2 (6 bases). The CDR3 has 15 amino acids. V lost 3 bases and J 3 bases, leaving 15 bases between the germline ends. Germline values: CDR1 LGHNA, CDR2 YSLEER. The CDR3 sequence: CASSHGMSGGYEQYF. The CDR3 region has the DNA TGCGCCAGCAGCCACGGAATGTCCGGGGGCTACGAGCAGTACTTC.

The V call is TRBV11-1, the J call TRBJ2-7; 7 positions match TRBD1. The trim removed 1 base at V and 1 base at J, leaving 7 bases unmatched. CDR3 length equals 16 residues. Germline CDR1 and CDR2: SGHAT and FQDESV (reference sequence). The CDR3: CASSLDLGQKSYEQYF. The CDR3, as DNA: TGTGCCAGCAGCTTAGACCTGGGACAGAAATCCTACGAGCAGTACTTC.

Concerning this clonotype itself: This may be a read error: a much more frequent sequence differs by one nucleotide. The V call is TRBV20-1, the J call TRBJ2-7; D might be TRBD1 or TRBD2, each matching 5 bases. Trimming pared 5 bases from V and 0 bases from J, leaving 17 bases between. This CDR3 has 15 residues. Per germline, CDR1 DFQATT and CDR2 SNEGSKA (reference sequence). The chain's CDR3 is CSAGRGDGGSYEQYF. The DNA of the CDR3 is TGCAGTGCTGGTAGAGGGGACGGCGGCTCCTACGAGCAGTACTTC.

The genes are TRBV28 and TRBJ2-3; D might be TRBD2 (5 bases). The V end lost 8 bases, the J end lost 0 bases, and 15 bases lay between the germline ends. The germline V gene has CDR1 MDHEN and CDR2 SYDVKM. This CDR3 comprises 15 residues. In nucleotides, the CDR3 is TGTGCCAGCCTGGGAGAGACCGCTAGCACAGATACGCAGTATTTT. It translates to CASLGETASTDTQYF.

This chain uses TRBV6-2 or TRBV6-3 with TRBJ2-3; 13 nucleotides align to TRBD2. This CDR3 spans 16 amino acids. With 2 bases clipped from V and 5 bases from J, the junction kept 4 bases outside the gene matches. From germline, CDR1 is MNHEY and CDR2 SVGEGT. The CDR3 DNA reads TGTGCCAGCAGTTACGGACTAGCGGGAGCAGGAGATACGCAGTATTTT. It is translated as CASSYGLAGAGDTQYF.

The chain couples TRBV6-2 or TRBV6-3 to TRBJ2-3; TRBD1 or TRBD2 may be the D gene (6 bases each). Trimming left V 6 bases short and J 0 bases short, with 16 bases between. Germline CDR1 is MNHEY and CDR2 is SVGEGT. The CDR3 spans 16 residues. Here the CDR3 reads CASRPTGRPSTDTQYF. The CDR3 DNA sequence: TGTGCCAGCAGACCTACAGGGAGGCCGAGCACAGATACGCAGTATTTT.

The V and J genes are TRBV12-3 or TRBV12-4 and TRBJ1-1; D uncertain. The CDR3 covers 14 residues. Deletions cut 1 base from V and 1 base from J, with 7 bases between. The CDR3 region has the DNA TGTGCCAGCAGTTTAGGGGATACGAACACTGAAGCTTTCTTT. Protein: CASSLGDTNTEAFF.

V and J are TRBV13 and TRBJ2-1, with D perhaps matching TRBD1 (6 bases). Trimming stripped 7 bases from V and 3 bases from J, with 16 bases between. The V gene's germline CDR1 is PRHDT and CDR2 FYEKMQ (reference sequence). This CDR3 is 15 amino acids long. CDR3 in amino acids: CASNADSGGYNEQFF. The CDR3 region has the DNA TGTGCCAGCAACGCGGACAGTGGAGGCTACAATGAGCAGTTCTTC.

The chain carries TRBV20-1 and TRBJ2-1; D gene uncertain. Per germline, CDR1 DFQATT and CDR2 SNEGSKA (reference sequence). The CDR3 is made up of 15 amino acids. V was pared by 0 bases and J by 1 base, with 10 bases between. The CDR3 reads CSARDYKQSYNEQFF. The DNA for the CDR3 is TGCAGTGCTAGAGATTATAAGCAGTCCTACAATGAGCAGTTCTTC.

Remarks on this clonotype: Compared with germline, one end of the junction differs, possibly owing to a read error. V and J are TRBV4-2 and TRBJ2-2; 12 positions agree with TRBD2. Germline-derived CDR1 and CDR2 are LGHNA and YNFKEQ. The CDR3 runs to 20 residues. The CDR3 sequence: CASSQLVGLAGMSNTGALFF. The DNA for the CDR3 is TGTGCCAGCAGCCAGTTAGTTGGACTAGCGGGGATGTCGAACACCGGGGCGCTGTTTTTT.

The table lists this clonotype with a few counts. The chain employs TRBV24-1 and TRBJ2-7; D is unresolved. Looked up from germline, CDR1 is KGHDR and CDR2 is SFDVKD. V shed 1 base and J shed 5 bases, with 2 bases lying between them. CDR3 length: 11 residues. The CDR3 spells CATSDFHEQYF. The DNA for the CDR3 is TGTGCCACCAGTGATTTCCACGAGCAGTACTTC.

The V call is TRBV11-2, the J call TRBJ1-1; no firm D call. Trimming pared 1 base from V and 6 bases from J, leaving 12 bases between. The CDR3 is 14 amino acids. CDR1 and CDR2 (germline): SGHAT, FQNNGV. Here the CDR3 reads CASSLGLGGAEAFF. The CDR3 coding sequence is TGTGCCAGCAGCTTAGGTCTGGGAGGCGCTGAAGCTTTCTTT.

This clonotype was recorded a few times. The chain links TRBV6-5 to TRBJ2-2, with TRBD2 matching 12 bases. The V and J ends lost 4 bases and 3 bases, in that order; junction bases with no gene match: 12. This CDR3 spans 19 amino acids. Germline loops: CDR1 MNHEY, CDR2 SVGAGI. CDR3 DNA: TGTGCCAGCAGTTCCCCTTACCCTAGCGGGAGGGTGTACACCGGGGAGCTGTTTTTT. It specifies CASSSPYPSGRVYTGELFF.

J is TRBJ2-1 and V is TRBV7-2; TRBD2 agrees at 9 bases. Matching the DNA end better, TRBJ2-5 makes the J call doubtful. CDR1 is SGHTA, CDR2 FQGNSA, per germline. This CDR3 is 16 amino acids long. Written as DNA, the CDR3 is TGTGCCAGCAGCTTTAGCGGGGGCGTGGGGGGTGGGACCCAGTACTTC. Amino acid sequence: CASSFSGGVGGGTQYF.

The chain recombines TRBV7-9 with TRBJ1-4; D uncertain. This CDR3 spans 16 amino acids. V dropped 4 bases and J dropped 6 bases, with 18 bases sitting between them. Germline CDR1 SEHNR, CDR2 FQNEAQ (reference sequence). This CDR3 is CASSSSSVVSDEKLFF. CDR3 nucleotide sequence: TGTGCCAGCAGCTCATCCTCGGTTGTATCCGATGAAAAACTGTTTTTT.

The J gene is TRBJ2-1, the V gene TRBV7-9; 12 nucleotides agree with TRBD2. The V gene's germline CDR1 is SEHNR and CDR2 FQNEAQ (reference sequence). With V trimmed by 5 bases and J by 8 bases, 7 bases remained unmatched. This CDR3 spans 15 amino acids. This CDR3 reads CASSAVSSGRDEQFF. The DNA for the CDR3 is TGTGCCAGCAGCGCGGTTTCTAGCGGGAGGGATGAGCAGTTCTTC.

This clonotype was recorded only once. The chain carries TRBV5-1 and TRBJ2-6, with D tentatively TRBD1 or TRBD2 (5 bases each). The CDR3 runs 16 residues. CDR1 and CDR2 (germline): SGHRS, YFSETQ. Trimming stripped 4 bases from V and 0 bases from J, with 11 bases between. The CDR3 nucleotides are TGCGCCAGCAGCCGGGACGCACTCTCTGGGGCCAACGTCCTGACTTTC. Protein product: CASSRDALSGANVLTF.

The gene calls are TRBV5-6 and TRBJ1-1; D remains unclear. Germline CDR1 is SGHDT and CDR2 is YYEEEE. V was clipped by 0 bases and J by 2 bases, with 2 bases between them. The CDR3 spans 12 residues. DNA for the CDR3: TGTGCCAGCAGCTTGGACAACACTGAAGCTTTCTTT. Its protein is CASSLDNTEAFF. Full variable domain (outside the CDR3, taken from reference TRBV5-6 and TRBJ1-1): DAGVTQSPTHLIKTRGQQVTLRCSPKSGHDTVSWYQQALGQGPQFIFQYYEEEERQRGNFPDRFSGHQFPNYSSELNVNALLLGDSALYLCASSLDNTEAFFGQGTRLTVV.

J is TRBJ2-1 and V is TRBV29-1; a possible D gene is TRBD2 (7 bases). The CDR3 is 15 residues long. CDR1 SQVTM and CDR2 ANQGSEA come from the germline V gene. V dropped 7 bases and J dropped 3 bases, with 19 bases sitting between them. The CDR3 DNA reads TGCAGCGCCAGTAAGGGGGACTATAGCTACAATGAGCAGTTCTTC. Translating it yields CSASKGDYSYNEQFF.

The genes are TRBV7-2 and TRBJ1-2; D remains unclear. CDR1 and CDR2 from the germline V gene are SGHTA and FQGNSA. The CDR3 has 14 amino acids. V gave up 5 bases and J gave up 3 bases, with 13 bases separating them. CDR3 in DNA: TGTGCCAGCAGCACCTTAACCCGGGACTATGGCTACACCTTC. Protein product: CASSTLTRDYGYTF.

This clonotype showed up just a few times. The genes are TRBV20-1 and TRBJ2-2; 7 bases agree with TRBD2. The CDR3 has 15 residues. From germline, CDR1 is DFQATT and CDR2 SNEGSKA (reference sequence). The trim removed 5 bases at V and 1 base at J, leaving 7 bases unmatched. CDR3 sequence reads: CSARPGLKNTGELFF. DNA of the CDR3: TGCAGTGCTCGTCCGGGACTAAAGAACACCGGGGAGCTGTTTTTT.

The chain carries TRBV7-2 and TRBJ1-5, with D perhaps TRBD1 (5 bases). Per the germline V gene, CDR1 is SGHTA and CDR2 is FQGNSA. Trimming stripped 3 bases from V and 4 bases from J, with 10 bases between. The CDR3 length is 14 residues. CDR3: CASSFSGLNQPQHF. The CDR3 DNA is TGTGCCAGCAGCTTTTCAGGGCTTAATCAGCCCCAGCATTTT.